The 2 T cell receptor beta chains given below trace back to one sample, sequenced in a study of somatic mutations in cytotoxic T cells in rheumatoid arthritis. The data were produced by immunoSEQ multiplex PCR, yet TCRdb's version contains in-frame clones alone and is incomplete. The sample records 20,000 or so clones, 85% being singletons. The sequenced sample was CD8+ T cells sorted from blood. These receptors were obtained from a woman between 40 and 50 years old with rheumatoid arthritis.

This chain uses TRBV6-1 with TRBJ1-6, with D unclear. The germline CDR1 and CDR2 sequences are MNHNS and SASEGT. V shed 8 bases and J shed 5 bases, with 16 bases lying between them. The CDR3 length is 15 residues. The CDR3, as DNA: TGTGCCAGCGGTTTCTGGAGATTAGATAATTCACCCCTCCACTTT. It yields the protein CASGFWRLDNSPLHF.

V gene TRBV6-6 combines with J gene TRBJ2-5; 9 nucleotides align to TRBD2. The CDR3 loop spans 16 amino acids. Germline CDR1 and CDR2: MNHNY and SVGAGI (reference sequence). J was trimmed by 4 bases and V by 2 bases; bases with no gene match: 8. The CDR3 DNA sequence: TGTGCCAGCAGTTACCCTAGCGGGGCGGGGGGAGAGACCCAGTACTTC. It yields the protein CASSYPSGAGGETQYF.